These 10 T cell receptor beta chains originate from one sample sequenced in a study of blood T cell repertoires in COVID-19. The protocol was immunoSEQ multiplex PCR, while the TCRdb copy is restricted to in-frame clones and leaves out a portion. Of approximately 200,000 clones listed, approximately 75% are singletons. The sample was PBMCs or T cells enriched from blood (not recorded which). These receptor sequences come from a man aged 40-49 years who had recovered from COVID-19.

This chain connects TRBV18 to TRBJ1-2; TRBD1 might be the D (5 bases). The V gene's germline CDR1 is KGHSH and CDR2 LQKENI. CDR3 length: 15 amino acids. V lost 6 bases and J lost 8, with 22 bases in between. The CDR3 loop is CASSLSPTASEGYTF. The CDR3 region has the DNA TGTGCCAGCTCTCTAAGCCCGACAGCCAGCGAGGGCTACACCTTC.

The gene calls are TRBV6-5 and TRBJ1-2, with TRBD1 matching over 9 bases. The CDR3 length is 15 residues. Germline loops: CDR1 MNHEY, CDR2 SVGAGI. Trimming removed 5 bases from V and 2 bases from J; junction bases left unmatched: 6. The CDR3 region is CASSRSGTGNYGYTF. The CDR3, as DNA: TGTGCCAGCAGTCGTTCCGGGACAGGGAACTATGGCTACACCTTC.

This clone was seen a few times. The chain has TRBV7-9 and TRBJ1-2; D gene unclear. The V gene's germline CDR1 is SEHNR and CDR2 FQNEAQ (reference sequence). The CDR3 is 14 residues long. Trimming cost V 4 bases and J 8 bases, with 17 bases left between them. The CDR3 DNA sequence: TGTGCCAGCAGCTCCTCCAGGCGGGGAGGCGGCTACACCTTC. Translation: CASSSSRRGGGYTF.

This clone was found once. This rearrangement joins TRBV9 to TRBJ2-3, with D unresolved. This CDR3 region has 13 residues. Germline V lookup: CDR1 SGDLS, CDR2 YYNGEE. V was pared by 0 bases and J by 2 bases, with 4 bases between. The CDR3 here is CASSVGHTDTQYF. CDR3 nucleotides: TGTGCCAGCAGCGTAGGGCACACAGATACGCAGTATTTT.

This clone occurred many times. The genes are TRBV7-6 and TRBJ2-1; TRBD1 matches 9 bases. After removal of 4 bases from V and 4 bases from J, the junction contained 5 bases not matched to a gene. The CDR3 is 15 residues long. CDR1 and CDR2 (germline): SGHVS, FNYEAQ. The CDR3 reads CASSSGQGPYNEQFF. As DNA, the CDR3 is TGTGCCAGCAGCTCGGGACAGGGACCTTACAATGAGCAGTTCTTC. The whole variable domain, remainder taken from reference TRBV7-6 and TRBJ2-1, is GAGVSQSPRYKVTKRGQDVALRCDPISGHVSLYWYRQALGQGPEFLTYFNYEAQQDKSGLPNDRFSAERPEGSISTLTIQRTEQRDSAMYRCASSSGQGPYNEQFFGPGTRLTVL.

The J gene is TRBJ1-2, the V gene TRBV7-9, with D unresolved. Germline CDR1 and CDR2: SEHNR and FQNEAQ (reference sequence). Trimming took off 2 bases at V and 8 bases at J, with 6 bases between the two ends. This CDR3 contains 11 residues. This CDR3 is CASSLRGGYTF. The CDR3 nucleotides are TGTGCCAGCAGCTTAAGAGGGGGCTACACCTTC.

This clone was picked up one time. This CDR3 is CASSQGQGLEDTEAFF. CDR3 nucleotides: TGCGCCAGCAGCCAAGGGCAGGGGTTGGAGGACACTGAAGCTTTCTTT. The chain uses TRBV4-1 and TRBJ1-1, with D possibly matching TRBD1 (6 bases). The CDR3 is made up of 16 amino acids. Trimming shortened V by 1 base and J by 3 bases, and 15 bases separated the two germline ends. The germline V gene has CDR1 MGHRA and CDR2 YSYEKL.

CDR3 sequence: CASSCEACSGNTIYF. The CDR3 nucleotides are TGTGCCAGCAGTTGCGAGGCCTGCTCTGGAAACACCATATATTTT. J is TRBJ1-3 and V is TRBV6-6; D is uncertain. CDR3 length equals 15 residues. The V end was cut by 4 bases, the J end by 0 bases, with 10 bases between. Germline CDR1 and CDR2: MNHNY and SVGAGI (reference sequence).

The gene calls are TRBV6-5 and TRBJ1-1; D ambiguous. V was shortened by 6 bases and J by 4 bases, with 9 bases between the two germline ends. This CDR3 is 12 amino acids long. CDR1 MNHEY and CDR2 SVGAGI come from the germline V gene. This CDR3 is CASRALATEAFF. Here the CDR3 DNA reads TGTGCCAGCAGGGCACTAGCCACTGAAGCTTTCTTT.

This clone came up a few times. The chain uses TRBV5-8 and TRBJ1-2; no clear D gene. The germline V and J ends were trimmed by 6 bases and 6 bases, with 15 bases remaining between them. This CDR3 contains 13 residues. Germline loops: CDR1 SGHTS, CDR2 YDEGEE. CDR3 coding DNA: TGTGCCAGCAAAACCCGGTCGGGGAATGGCTACACCTTC. Protein sequence: CASKTRSGNGYTF.